This T cell receptor (beta chain) was recorded in a study of blood T cell repertoires in COVID-19. Across the whole study: Both acute and convalescent COVID-19 samples were obtained from the United States, Italy and Spain.

The study drew participants aged about 18 to 89 years from about two dozen US areas. Grouping used clinical history reported by participants in a survey and questionnaire. This CDR3 is built from 13 residues. The V and J ends lost 7 bases and 0 bases respectively, with 9 bases between them. Per the germline V gene, CDR1 is MDHEN and CDR2 is SYDVKM. Some clones are missing from TCRdb's copy, which holds only in-frame ones; the method was immunoSEQ multiplex PCR. The sample shows about 310,000 clones, about 91% of them seen only once. The clonotype was recovered from a woman in her thirties or forties who had recovered from COVID-19. V gene TRBV28 combines with J gene TRBJ1-1, with D unclear. Material for sequencing was PBMCs or T cells enriched from blood (not recorded which). CDR3 protein: CASIQALNTEAFF. Written as DNA, the CDR3 is TGTGCCAGCATCCAAGCCCTGAACACTGAAGCTTTCTTT.